These 32 T cell receptor beta chains originate from one sample sequenced in a study of blood T cell repertoires in COVID-19. Only in-frame clones appear in the TCRdb table, and some are missing; sequencing was by immunoSEQ multiplex PCR. The sample has more than 100,000 clones; nearly 90% are singletons. The sequenced sample was peripheral blood. The receptors were gathered from a woman aged 55-75 years with COVID-19, enrolled during active disease.

This clone was observed a single time. The rearrangement uses TRBV11-2 and TRBJ2-3, with 7 positions matching TRBD2. Losses at the gene ends were 3 bases for V and 1 base for J; bases not matched to a gene: 1. Germline loops: CDR1 SGHAT, CDR2 FQNNGV. This CDR3 contains 14 residues. In DNA form, the CDR3 reads TGTGCCAGCAGCTTTCTAGCGGGCACAGATACGCAGTATTTT. The encoded protein is CASSFLAGTDTQYF.

V usage is TRBV11-2 and J usage is TRBJ2-1; 7 bases agree with TRBD1. V was clipped by 2 bases and J by 0 bases; unmatched bases: 4. Germline V lookup: CDR1 SGHAT, CDR2 FQNNGV. The CDR3 has 16 amino acids. CDR3 DNA sequence: TGTGCCAGCAGCTTACTGGGGGACAGCTCCTACAATGAGCAGTTCTTC. Amino acid sequence: CASSLLGDSSYNEQFF.

This chain joins TRBV29-1 and TRBJ2-7; the match to TRBD1 covers 7 bases. Germline lookup yields CDR1 SQVTM and CDR2 ANQGSEA. The CDR3 totals 13 residues. Unmatched junction bases numbered 5, after V lost 1 base and J lost 5 bases. The CDR3 DNA sequence: TGCAGCGTTGAAGCTACTGGACAGGACGAGCAGTACTTC. This gives the protein CSVEATGQDEQYF.

Points on this clone: Other DNA sequences in the sample encode the same CDR3. The V and J genes are TRBV27 and TRBJ1-1; D is uncertain. The V and J ends lost 6 bases and 0 bases respectively, with 8 bases between them. The CDR3 runs to 13 residues. From germline, CDR1 is MNHEY and CDR2 SMNVEV (reference sequence). CDR3 region: CASSLTVNTEAFF. CDR3 sequence (DNA): TGTGCCAGCAGCCTAACAGTGAACACTGAAGCTTTCTTT.

This clone was seen a single time. The V and J genes are TRBV9 and TRBJ1-2, with TRBD1 matching over 7 bases. The CDR3 extends over 14 amino acids. With V trimmed by 4 bases and J by 6 bases, 9 bases remained unmatched. From germline, CDR1 is SGDLS and CDR2 YYNGEE. The CDR3 DNA follows: TGTGCCAGCAGCATAATCACAGGGGCCCATGGCTACACCTTC. Amino acid sequence: CASSIITGAHGYTF.

The genes are TRBV2 and TRBJ2-1; TRBD1 might be the D (7 bases). This CDR3 spans 15 amino acids. With 2 bases removed from V and 1 base from J, the gap between germline ends came to 9 bases. Per the germline V gene, CDR1 is SNHLY and CDR2 is FYNNEI. The CDR3 loop is CASSEQGGSYNEQFF. The CDR3 DNA reads TGTGCCAGCAGTGAACAGGGGGGTTCCTACAATGAGCAGTTCTTC.

The chain carries TRBV7-9 and TRBJ1-5; D unresolved. The V end lost 2 bases, the J end lost 2 bases, and 4 bases lay between the germline ends. Germline-derived CDR1 and CDR2 are SEHNR and FQNEAQ (reference sequence). This CDR3 region has 13 residues. The CDR3 loop reads CASSLSGNQPQHF. The CDR3 region has the DNA TGTGCCAGCAGCTTATCAGGCAATCAGCCCCAGCATTTT. The whole variable domain, remainder taken from reference TRBV7-9 and TRBJ1-5, is DTGVSQNPRHKITKRGQNVTFRCDPISEHNRLYWYRQTLGQGPEFLTYFQNEAQLEKSRLLSDRFSAERPKGSFSTLEIQRTEQGDSAMYLCASSLSGNQPQHFGDGTRLSIL.

This chain uses TRBV6-2 or TRBV6-3 with TRBJ1-5; 7 bases map to TRBD1. With 2 bases clipped from V and 7 bases from J, the junction kept 5 bases outside the gene matches. This CDR3 is built from 14 residues. Germline V gene sequence: CDR1 MNHEY, CDR2 SVGEGT. CDR3 in amino acids: CASSYRGRGQPQHF. The CDR3 DNA follows: TGTGCCAGCAGTTACAGGGGGCGCGGGCAGCCCCAGCATTTT.

This clone was detected only a few times. The J gene is TRBJ1-5, the V gene TRBV7-2; D possibly corresponds to TRBD1 (6 bases). V was clipped by 6 bases and J by 7 bases, with 13 bases between them. The CDR3 extends over 13 amino acids. Per the germline V gene, CDR1 is SGHTA and CDR2 is FQGNSA. The CDR3 spells CASSKDRGQPQHF. The CDR3 nucleotides read TGTGCCAGCAGTAAGGACAGAGGACAGCCCCAGCATTTT.

The chain uses TRBV6-5 and TRBJ2-5; D is unresolved. V shed 5 bases and J shed 5 bases, with 9 bases lying between them. The CDR3 spans 12 residues. Germline CDR1 MNHEY, CDR2 SVGAGI. The CDR3 spells CASSPRPETQYF. The DNA for the CDR3 is TGTGCCAGCAGTCCTAGACCGGAGACCCAGTACTTC.

A single count supports this clone. This sequence joins TRBV6-1 and TRBJ2-7; the D is unclear. The germline V and J ends were trimmed by 2 bases and 3 bases, with 14 bases remaining between them. This CDR3 region has 15 residues. The germline CDR1 and CDR2 sequences are MNHNS and SASEGT. The CDR3 nucleotides read TGTGCCAGCAGTGAAAATATAGGCGGAGTCTACGAGCAGTACTTC. It encodes CASSENIGGVYEQYF.

The genes are TRBV4-3 and TRBJ1-1, with a weak D call TRBD1 (6 bases). Germline V gene lookup returns CDR1 LGHNA and CDR2 YSLEER. CDR3 size: 15 residues. V was cut by 1 base and J by 3 bases, with 12 bases left in between. This chain's CDR3 is CASSQADRPYTEAFF. The CDR3 region has the DNA TGCGCCAGCAGCCAAGCGGACAGACCCTACACTGAAGCTTTCTTT.

V and J are TRBV19 and TRBJ2-2; tentative D call: TRBD2 (5 bases). The germline V gene has CDR1 LNHDA and CDR2 SQIVND (reference sequence). The CDR3 is 15 amino acids. CDR3 sequence (DNA): TGTGCTACCCTCGGAGGTTCACTACGTACCGGGGAGCTGTTTTTT. Protein sequence: CATLGGSLRTGELFF.

This clone came up once. This rearrangement joins TRBV4-1 to TRBJ1-5, with 7 positions matching TRBD1. The J segment lost 3 bases and the V segment lost 1 base, leaving 15 bases of the junction unmatched. This CDR3 is built from 19 residues. The germline gives CDR1 MGHRA, CDR2 YSYEKL. CDR3 in amino acids: CASSQGDMPSGGDNQPQHF. The CDR3 region has the DNA TGCGCCAGCAGCCAAGGAGACATGCCATCAGGGGGAGACAATCAGCCCCAGCATTTT.

The genes are TRBV19 and TRBJ1-5; a possible D gene is TRBD1 (5 bases). The CDR3 contains 14 residues. Germline V lookup: CDR1 LNHDA, CDR2 SQIVND (reference sequence). Trimming removed 2 bases at V and 4 bases at J, with 9 bases between. CDR3 region: CASSIQGWNQPQHF. The DNA for the CDR3 is TGTGCCAGTAGTATACAGGGTTGGAATCAGCCCCAGCATTTT. The complete variable domain, with remaining parts taken from reference TRBV19 and TRBJ1-5, reads DGGITQSPKYLFRKEGQNVTLSCEQNLNHDAMYWYRQDPGQGLRLIYYSQIVNDFQKGDIAEGYSVSREKKESFPLTVTSAQKNPTAFYLCASSIQGWNQPQHFGDGTRLSIL.

This CDR3 is CASSYVGTGSVEAFF. The CDR3 DNA reads TGTGCCAGCAGTTACGTCGGGACTGGTTCGGTTGAAGCTTTCTTT. J is TRBJ1-1 and V is TRBV6-5; D may be TRBD1 (5 bases). The CDR3 spans 15 residues. Trimming removed 2 bases from V and 7 bases from J, with 17 bases in between. CDR1 and CDR2 from the germline V gene are MNHEY and SVGAGI.

This clone was observed a few times. The J gene is TRBJ1-1, the V gene TRBV20-1; TRBD1 is a possible D gene (6 bases). The CDR3 loop spans 13 amino acids. Deletions cut 3 bases from V and 7 bases from J, with 15 bases between. Germline CDR1 reads DFQATT; CDR2 reads SNEGSKA (reference sequence). CDR3 sequence: CSASVQGLSEAFF. The CDR3 DNA is TGCAGTGCTAGTGTACAGGGACTAAGTGAAGCTTTCTTT.

The chain combines TRBV19 with TRBJ1-6; D is perhaps TRBD1 (6 bases). Germline CDR1 is LNHDA and CDR2 is SQIVND (reference sequence). The CDR3 contains 15 residues. V was trimmed by 3 bases and J by 4 bases, leaving 10 bases between them. The CDR3 bases are TGTGCCAGTAGTATTGGGGGCGAGTATAATTCACCCCTCCACTTT. It translates to CASSIGGEYNSPLHF.

This CDR3 reads CASSELQGLEQFF. The CDR3 nucleotides are TGTGCCAGCAGTGAATTGCAGGGTTTGGAGCAGTTCTTC. The rearrangement joins TRBV6-1 to TRBJ2-1, with D perhaps matching TRBD1 (5 bases). This CDR3 is built from 13 residues. Germline V gene lookup returns CDR1 MNHNS and CDR2 SASEGT. V was pared by 2 bases and J by 10 bases, with 12 bases between.

V usage is TRBV5-1 and J usage is TRBJ1-5; D might be TRBD1 (6 bases). The V gene lost 0 bases and the J gene lost 2 bases, with 9 bases spanning the gap. Germline V gives CDR1 SGHRS, CDR2 YFSETQ. This CDR3 has 15 amino acids. CDR3 sequence: CASSLAGAGNQPQHF. CDR3 nucleotides: TGCGCCAGCAGCTTGGCAGGGGCCGGCAATCAGCCCCAGCATTTT.

The V and J genes are TRBV11-2 and TRBJ2-4; weak D call: TRBD1 (5 bases). Per germline, CDR1 SGHAT and CDR2 FQNNGV. V was cut by 5 bases and J by 0 bases, with 20 bases left in between. The CDR3 has 18 amino acids. CDR3 nucleotides: TGTGCCAGCAGCCCCAGGGCAGGGCTCGATCTAGCCAAAAACATTCAGTACTTC. It translates to CASSPRAGLDLAKNIQYF.

Points on this clone: This sample also contains other DNA sequences that code for the same CDR3. The chain recombines TRBV27 with TRBJ1-2; D remains ambiguous. The CDR3 sequence is 13 residues long. Trimming shortened V by 3 bases and J by 0 bases, and 5 bases separated the two germline ends. CDR1 and CDR2 (germline): MNHEY, SMNVEV (reference sequence). In DNA form, the CDR3 reads TGTGCCAGCAGTTTCTCTGCTAACTATGGCTACACCTTC. Its translation is CASSFSANYGYTF.

This chain connects TRBV6-6 to TRBJ1-5; D unresolved. Trimming shortened V by 0 bases and J by 4 bases, and 13 bases separated the two germline ends. Germline V gene lookup returns CDR1 MNHNY and CDR2 SVGAGI (reference sequence). The CDR3 runs 16 residues. CDR3 protein: CASSYSFLTGNQPQHF. In DNA form, the CDR3 reads TGTGCCAGCAGTTACTCGTTTCTAACTGGTAATCAGCCCCAGCATTTT.

This clone was detected only once. The CDR3 DNA sequence: TGCGCCAGCAGCTCAGACATGAACACTGAAGCTTTCTTT. Amino acids: CASSSDMNTEAFF. The chain couples TRBV5-1 to TRBJ1-1; D call uncertain. The CDR3 consists of 13 residues. Trimming removed 3 bases at V and 0 bases at J, with 6 bases between. CDR1 is SGHRS, CDR2 YFSETQ, per germline.

The genes are TRBV7-3 and TRBJ1-2, with TRBD1 identical over 10 bases. The germline gives CDR1 SGHTA, CDR2 FQGTGA. This CDR3 comprises 15 residues. V was pared by 5 bases and J by 12 bases, with 15 bases of the junction left unmatched. The chain's CDR3 is CASSRGLGQGEPHTF. CDR3 nucleotides: TGTGCCAGCAGCCGCGGACTAGGACAGGGGGAACCCCACACCTTC.

The chain has TRBV7-2 and TRBJ1-5; 9 bases match TRBD1. The J segment lost 3 bases and the V segment lost 6 bases, leaving 3 bases of the junction unmatched. Looked up from germline, CDR1 is SGHTA and CDR2 is FQGNSA. CDR3 length: 14 residues. This chain's CDR3 is CASSDRGFNQPQHF. DNA of the CDR3: TGTGCCAGCAGTGACAGGGGGTTCAATCAGCCCCAGCATTTT.

The genes are TRBV6-6 and TRBJ2-2; 9 bases match TRBD1. The V and J ends lost 4 bases and 6 bases, in that order; junction bases with no gene match: 6. Per germline, CDR1 MNHNY and CDR2 SVGAGI (reference sequence). CDR3 length: 15 amino acids. Here the CDR3 reads CASSFSTGGPGELFF. The CDR3 DNA follows: TGTGCCAGCAGTTTTAGCACAGGGGGCCCCGGGGAGCTGTTTTTT.

The V call is TRBV5-1, the J call TRBJ2-7, with D unclear. CDR1 and CDR2 from the germline V gene are SGHRS and YFSETQ. This CDR3 is built from 13 residues. V lost 4 bases to trimming and J lost 2 bases, with 10 bases between them. The CDR3 region is CASSGQNPYEQYF. In nucleotides, the CDR3 is TGCGCCAGCAGCGGCCAGAACCCCTACGAGCAGTACTTC.

The J gene is TRBJ1-6, the V gene TRBV7-9; possible D gene TRBD1, 6 bases. The CDR3 is 16 residues long. Germline CDR1 SEHNR, CDR2 FQNEAQ (reference sequence). V lost 6 bases and J lost 3, with 15 bases in between. This CDR3 reads CASRTGGGNYNSPLHF. CDR3 DNA sequence: TGTGCCAGCAGGACCGGGGGGGGCAACTATAATTCACCCCTCCACTTT.

The chain combines TRBV19 with TRBJ1-1, with 10 bases that match TRBD1. This CDR3 has 14 residues. The germline gives CDR1 LNHDA, CDR2 SQIVND (reference sequence). Trimming removed 7 bases from V and 5 bases from J; junction bases left unmatched: 7. The CDR3 DNA sequence: TGTGCCAGTATGTGGACAGGGGGGGTTACTGAAGCTTTCTTT. Its translation: CASMWTGGVTEAFF.

This chain joins TRBV6-2 or TRBV6-3 and TRBJ1-6; 7 nucleotides align to TRBD1. The trim removed 2 bases at V and 2 bases at J, leaving 0 bases unmatched. The CDR3 runs 15 residues. The germline V gene encodes CDR1 MNHEY and CDR2 SVGEGT. CDR3 sequence reads: CASSYDRAYNSPLHF. The CDR3 nucleotides are TGTGCCAGCAGTTACGACAGGGCCTATAATTCACCCCTCCACTTT.

The chain's CDR3 is CAWSGGQVPYEQYF. The CDR3 DNA sequence: TGTGCCTGGAGTGGGGGACAGGTTCCCTACGAGCAGTACTTC. The chain uses TRBV30 and TRBJ2-7; 8 bases match TRBD1. Germline CDR1 GTSNPN, CDR2 SVGIG (reference sequence). Trimming at V came to 1 base and at J to 2 bases, leaving 4 bases not matched to a gene. The CDR3 is made up of 14 amino acids.